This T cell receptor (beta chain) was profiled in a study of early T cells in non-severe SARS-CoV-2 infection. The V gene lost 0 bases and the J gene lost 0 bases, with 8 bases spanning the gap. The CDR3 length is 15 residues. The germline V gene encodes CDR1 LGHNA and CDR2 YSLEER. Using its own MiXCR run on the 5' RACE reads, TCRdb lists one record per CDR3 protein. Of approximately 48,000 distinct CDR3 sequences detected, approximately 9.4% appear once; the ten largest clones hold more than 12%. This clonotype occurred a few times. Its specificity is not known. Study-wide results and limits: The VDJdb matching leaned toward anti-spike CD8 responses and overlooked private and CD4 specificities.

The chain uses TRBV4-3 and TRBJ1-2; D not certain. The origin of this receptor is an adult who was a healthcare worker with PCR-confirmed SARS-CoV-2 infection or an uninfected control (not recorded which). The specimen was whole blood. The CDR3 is CASSQDPHTNYGYTF. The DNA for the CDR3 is TGCGCCAGCAGCCAAGACCCTCATACTAACTATGGCTACACCTTC.